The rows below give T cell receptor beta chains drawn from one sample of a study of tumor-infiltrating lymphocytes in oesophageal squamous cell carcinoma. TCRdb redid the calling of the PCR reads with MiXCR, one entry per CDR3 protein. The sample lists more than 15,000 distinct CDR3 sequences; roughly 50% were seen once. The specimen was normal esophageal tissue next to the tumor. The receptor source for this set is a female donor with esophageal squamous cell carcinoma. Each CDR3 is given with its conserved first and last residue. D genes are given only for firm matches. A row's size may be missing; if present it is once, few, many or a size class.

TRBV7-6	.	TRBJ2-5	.	TGTGCTAGCAGCCGGCACGACAGATTAGAGACCCAGTACTTC	CASSRHDRLETQYF
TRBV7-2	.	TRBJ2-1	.	TGTGCCAGCAGCTTACTCCGGAATGAGCAGTTCTTC	CASSLLRNEQFF
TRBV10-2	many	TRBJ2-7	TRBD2	TGCGCCAGCGCCGACGGACTAGCGGGAGGTCGTGAGCAGTACTTC	CASADGLAGGREQYF
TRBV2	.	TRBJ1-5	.	TGTGCCAGCAGTGACAGGAATAGCAATCAGCCCCACCATTTT	CASSDRNSNQPHHF
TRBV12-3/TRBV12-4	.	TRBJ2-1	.	TGTGCCAGCAGTTTCCTCACAGGGAGCTCCTACAATGAGCAGTTCTTC	CASSFLTGSSYNEQFF
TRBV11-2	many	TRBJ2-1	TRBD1	TGTGCCAGCAGCCCTAAAGGGACAGATATCAATGAGCAGTTCTTC	CASSPKGTDINEQFF
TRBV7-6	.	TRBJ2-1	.	TGTGCTAGCAGCCCCCATGGGACCAATGAGCAGTTCTTC	CASSPHGTNEQFF
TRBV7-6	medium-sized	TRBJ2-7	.	TGTGCCAGCAGCCGTTCAATCGTTTCCTACGAGCAGTACTTC	CASSRSIVSYEQYF
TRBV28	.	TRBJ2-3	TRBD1	TGTGCCAGCAGTTCACAAGAACAGGGGATGTATACGCAGTATTTT	CASSSQEQGMYTQYF
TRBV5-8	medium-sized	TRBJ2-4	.	TGTGCCAGCAGCGTCGGTTGGGGCGGAAACATTCAGTACTTC	CASSVGWGGNIQYF
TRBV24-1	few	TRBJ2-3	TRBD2	TGTGCCACCAGTGATCCCCGGACAGGGGTGGGACTAGCGGGGAGCACAGATACGCAGTATTTT	CATSDPRTGVGLAGSTDTQYF
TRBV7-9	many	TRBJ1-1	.	TGTGCCAGCAGCTCCCACGACAGGATGAACACTGAAGCTTTCTTT	CASSSHDRMNTEAFF
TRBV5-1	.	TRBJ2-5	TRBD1	TGCGCCAGCAGCATTCGACAGGGTAATGAAAAACTGTATTTT	CASSIRQGNEKLYF
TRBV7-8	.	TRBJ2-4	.	TGTGCCAGCAGCTTGGGGGGAGGTGGCAAAAACATTCAGTACTTC	CASSLGGGGKNIQYF
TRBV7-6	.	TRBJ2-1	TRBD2	TGTGCCAGCAGCAGATGGACTAGCGGGAGGTACAATGAGCAGTTCTTC	CASSRWTSGRYNEQFF
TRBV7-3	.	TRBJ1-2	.	TGTGCCAGCAGCTCGACAGGCAACAAGATGGGGGGCTACACCTTC	CASSSTGNKMGGYTF
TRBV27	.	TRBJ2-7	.	TGTGCCAGCAGCCTGCCTGGGGCAGCCTACGAGCAGTACTTC	CASSLPGAAYEQYF
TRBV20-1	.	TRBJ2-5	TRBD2	TGCAGTGCTAGCGCGACTAGCGGGACGGAGACCCAGTACTTC	CSASATSGTETQYF
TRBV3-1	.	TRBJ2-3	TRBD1	TGTGCCAGCAGCCATGACCGGGACAGACTCAAGGATTTT	CASSHDRDRLKDF
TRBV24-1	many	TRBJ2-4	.	TGTGCCACCAGTGATTACGCGAACATTCAGTACTTC	CATSDYANIQYF
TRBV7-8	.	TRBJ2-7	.	TGTGCCAGCAGCTTGTATGCCCAGGGTAACTACGAGCAGTACTTC	CASSLYAQGNYEQYF
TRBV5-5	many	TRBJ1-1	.	TGTGCCAGCAGCTTGGACTTGAACACTGAAGCTTTCTTT	CASSLDLNTEAFF
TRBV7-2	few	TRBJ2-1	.	TGTGCCAGCAGCTTAGCTGGGACTCTAAATGAGCAGTTCTTC	CASSLAGTLNEQFF
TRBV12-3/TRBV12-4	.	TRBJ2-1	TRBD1	TGTGCCAGCAGTCCTGAGGGACAGGGCCCCCGTGAGCAGTTCTTC	CASSPEGQGPREQFF
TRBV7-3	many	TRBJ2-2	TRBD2	TGTGCCAGCAGCTTAGACGGGAGGGCTGACACCGGGGAGCTGTTTTTT	CASSLDGRADTGELFF
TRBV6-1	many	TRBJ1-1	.	TGTGCCAGCAGTTATGGGGGGGAGTTGGCTTTCTTT	CASSYGGELAFF
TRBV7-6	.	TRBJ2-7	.	TGTGCCAGCAGCTTAGCCCCAGTTTCCTACGAGCAGTACTTC	CASSLAPVSYEQYF
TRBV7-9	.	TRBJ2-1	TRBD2	TGTGCCAGCAGCACCAGTGCGGCGGGAGTTGGCAATGAGCAGTTCTTC	CASSTSAAGVGNEQFF